This T cell receptor beta chain was identified during a study of cytomegalovirus exposure and HLA in healthy donors. Whole-study findings and limits: The study put 150 or so TCR beta chains on its list as cytomegalovirus-associated. Being indistinguishable, some V segments were excluded, TRBV6-2 and TRBV6-3 among them.

The CDR3 is 17 residues long. V shed 3 bases, J shed 1 base, and the junction held 8 bases outside the gene matches. Per germline, CDR1 SGHNT and CDR2 YYREEE (reference sequence). Researchers ran the PCR with 60 Vbeta and 13 Jbeta primers. Here immunoSEQ multiplex PCR was the method, and the copy in TCRdb shows in-frame clones only, minus some. The sample includes about 190,000 clones, roughly 86% of them seen just once. Regarding this clone: Antigen specificity is unknown.

The TCR comes from a man aged 40-49 years in good health and CMV-seropositive. Sequenced: PBMCs. The V gene is TRBV5-4, the J gene TRBJ2-4; TRBD1 matches 9 bases. CDR3 nucleotide sequence: TGTGCCAGCAGCTCCGGACAGGGGTTTATGGCCAAAAACATTCAGTACTTC. Its translation is CASSSGQGFMAKNIQYF.